What follows describes a single T cell receptor (beta chain). Libraries were prepared by immunoSEQ multiplex PCR; TCRdb keeps only in-frame clonotypes and omits some of them. The data contain about 230,000 clones, just over 85% of them singletons. This specimen belongs to a study of blood T cell repertoires in COVID-19. The wider study: Some COVID-19 samples were acute and others convalescent; all came from the United States, Italy and Spain.

The germline V gene has CDR1 LGHNA and CDR2 YNFKEQ. The V and J ends lost 6 bases and 3 bases, in that order; junction bases with no gene match: 15. The CDR3 is 18 amino acids. Sequencing used peripheral blood. This TCR came from a man in his forties or fifties with COVID-19, enrolled during active disease. This chain connects TRBV4-2 to TRBJ1-4; TRBD1 matches 8 bases. CDR3 region: CASRLRTGRLEANEKLFF. CDR3 nucleotide sequence: TGTGCCAGCAGATTAAGGACAGGGAGGTTAGAGGCTAATGAAAAACTGTTTTTT.